The TCR beta chain described here comes from a study of early T cells in non-severe SARS-CoV-2 infection. The wider study: Sequencing used unsorted whole-blood bulk RNA, so chains lack pairing.

The V and J ends lost 0 bases and 6 bases respectively, with 15 bases between them. Germline assignment: CDR1 WNHNN and CDR2 SYGVQD (reference sequence). The CDR3 sequence is 15 residues long. Study observations and caveats: Matching with VDJdb favored anti-spike CD8 responses (missing private and CD4 specificities).

Only one count was recorded for this clonotype. Its antigen is currently unknown. It may be a read error: a sequence one base away is much more abundant. The library protocol tagged individual cDNA molecules with unique molecular identifiers. One entry per CDR3 protein results from TCRdb running MiXCR on the 5' RACE reads. The sample holds some 91,000 distinct CDR3 sequences; approximately 11% are singletons and the top ten take less than 5.5%. The chain employs TRBV10-1 and TRBJ2-7, with no clear D. This receptor was obtained from an adult who was a healthcare worker with PCR-confirmed SARS-CoV-2 infection or an uninfected control (not recorded which). This material consisted of whole blood, taken at baseline. The CDR3 reads CASSESSRFWGEQYF. DNA for the CDR3: TGCGCCAGCAGTGAGTCGTCACGATTCTGGGGCGAGCAGTACTTC.